These 21 T cell receptor beta chains share one sample of origin, sequenced in a study of type 1 regulatory T cells (dated by TCRdb to 2020 to 2023). Their antigen targets remain unknown. Sequencing used an Illumina MiSeq. In-frame beta chains were kept once TCRdb had trimmed the public reads at Q25 with fastp and called clones with MiXCR. A single entry per CDR3 protein holds the most common genes and DNA from its merged rows. The sample contains tens of thousands of distinct CDR3 sequences, 9% to 15% of them found a single time. The ten most abundant clones make up 8% to 10% of the sample. Sequenced: cultured non-Tr1 T cells, either the whole culture or a sorted T cell fraction (not recorded which). The cell subset or site label, as the study defines it: non-Tr1 population from the T-allo10 product. These receptor sequences come from a human donor in good health.

The table lists this clonotype with many counts. This chain joins TRBV20-1 and TRBJ2-7, with 8 bases fitting TRBD2. V dropped 7 bases and J dropped 3; count of bases not matched to a gene: 5. Germline V gene lookup returns CDR1 DFQATT and CDR2 SNEGSKA (reference sequence). This CDR3 is built from 12 residues. The CDR3 is CSGAGDHYEQYF. As DNA, the CDR3 is TGCAGTGGAGCGGGAGACCACTACGAGCAGTACTTC.

The genes are TRBV11-3 and TRBJ2-6; 7 bases are a match to TRBD1. The CDR3 totals 17 residues. The germline gives CDR1 SGHNT, CDR2 YENEEA. The trim removed 5 bases at V and 0 bases at J, leaving 7 bases unmatched. DNA for the CDR3: TGTGCCAGCAGCCCACAGGGGCGAAACTCTGGGGCCAACGTCCTGACTTTC. Protein: CASSPQGRNSGANVLTF.

This clonotype occurred many times. The rearrangement uses TRBV5-1 and TRBJ2-5; D ambiguous. Trimming removed 3 bases at V and 1 base at J, with 1 base between. CDR1 and CDR2 from the germline V gene are SGHRS and YFSETQ. The CDR3 spans 11 residues. The CDR3: CASSSQETQYF. In nucleotides, the CDR3 is TGCGCCAGCAGCTCCCAAGAGACCCAGTACTTC.

This clonotype appeared a few times. V gene TRBV18 combines with J gene TRBJ1-2; no clear D gene. Germline-derived CDR1 and CDR2 are KGHSH and LQKENI. The CDR3 sequence is 14 residues long. Trimming cost V 3 bases and J 8 bases, with 16 bases left between them. For the CDR3, the DNA is TGTGCCAGCTCACCCAACCCCCAGAGAAGAGGCTACACCTTC. Residues: CASSPNPQRRGYTF. Based on the CDR3 plus reference TRBV18 and TRBJ1-2, the full variable domain is NAGVMQNPRHLVRRRGQEARLRCSPMKGHSHVYWYRQLPEEGLKFMVYLQKENIIDESGMPKERFSAEFPKEGPSILRIQQVVRGDSAAYFCASSPNPQRRGYTFGSGTRLTVV.

The chain carries TRBV20-1 and TRBJ2-6, with no clear D. V was trimmed by 5 bases and J by 0 bases, leaving 11 bases between them. The CDR3 spans 15 residues. The V gene's germline CDR1 is DFQATT and CDR2 SNEGSKA (reference sequence). The CDR3: CSAYGGFSGANVLTF. The CDR3 region has the DNA TGCAGTGCTTATGGTGGGTTCTCTGGGGCCAACGTCCTGACTTTC.

This chain connects TRBV5-1 to TRBJ1-1, with TRBD1 as a possible D gene (6 bases). V was clipped by 7 bases and J by 4 bases, with 17 bases between them. Germline CDR1 is SGHRS and CDR2 is YFSETQ. The CDR3 has 14 residues. CDR3 loop: CASASSGAPTEAFF. The CDR3 DNA reads TGCGCCAGCGCAAGCTCGGGGGCGCCCACTGAAGCTTTCTTT.

This chain uses TRBV5-1 with TRBJ2-2; D ambiguous. Germline V gene sequence: CDR1 SGHRS, CDR2 YFSETQ. The CDR3 loop spans 14 amino acids. V was cut by 0 bases and J by 5 bases, with 8 bases left in between. CDR3 DNA: TGCGCCAGCAGCTTGGCCGGGCTAACCGGGGAGCTGTTTTTT. Amino acid sequence: CASSLAGLTGELFF.

The chain links TRBV20-1 to TRBJ2-4; D is unresolved. V gave up 4 bases and J gave up 1 base, with 8 bases separating them. This CDR3 has 13 residues. CDR1 is DFQATT, CDR2 SNEGSKA, per germline (reference sequence). The CDR3 is CSATTSAKNIQYF. The CDR3 DNA reads TGCAGTGCTACTACCTCGGCCAAAAACATTCAGTACTTC.

By share, this clonotype counts as medium-sized. A junction boundary mismatches the germline segment, possibly from a read error. The chain joins TRBV5-1 to TRBJ1-1; D is ambiguous. The CDR3 has 11 residues. The germline gives CDR1 SGHRS, CDR2 YFSETQ. The CDR3 sequence: CASSFGQLPVF. CDR3 nucleotides: TGCGCCAGCAGCTTTGGGCAGCTACCTGTCTTT.

This clonotype was counted a few times. The rearrangement uses TRBV6-5 and TRBJ2-2; no clear D gene. Germline loops: CDR1 MNHEY, CDR2 SVGAGI. The V end lost 0 bases, the J end lost 3 bases, and 5 bases lay between the germline ends. This CDR3 contains 14 residues. The CDR3: CASSYSRHTGELFF. CDR3 coding DNA: TGTGCCAGCAGTTACTCGAGACACACCGGGGAGCTGTTTTTT.

This clonotype appeared many times. This sequence joins TRBV4-2 and TRBJ2-3, with D unresolved. V dropped 8 bases and J dropped 3 bases, with 15 bases sitting between them. The CDR3 has 14 amino acids. The germline CDR1 and CDR2 sequences are LGHNA and YNFKEQ. The CDR3 DNA sequence: TGTGCCAGCCAAGAAACGAAGAGGACAGATACGCAGTATTTT. Protein sequence: CASQETKRTDTQYF.

In its sample, this clonotype was seen many times. The rearrangement uses TRBV7-9 and TRBJ1-3; weak D call: TRBD1 (5 bases). The V gene's germline CDR1 is SEHNR and CDR2 FQNEAQ (reference sequence). The CDR3 contains 15 residues. Trimming took 1 base from V and 0 from J, leaving 7 bases between them. The CDR3 DNA reads as TGTGCCAGCAGCTTAGGGGGCAACTCTGGAAACACCATATATTTT. Amino acids: CASSLGGNSGNTIYF.

On this clonotype itself: One end of the junction varies from germline; a read error may be responsible. The chain links TRBV7-3 to TRBJ2-6, with D tentatively TRBD1 or TRBD2 (5 bases each). The germline gives CDR1 SGHTA, CDR2 FQGTGA. This CDR3 region has 17 residues. CDR3 coding DNA: TGTGCCAGCAGCTTGGCCCCCCTGGGAGCTGGGGCCAGCGTCCTGACTTTC. This sequence encodes CASSLAPLGAGASVLTF.

In its sample, this clonotype was seen many times. The genes are TRBV27 and TRBJ2-6; 9 bases map to TRBD1. J was trimmed by 4 bases and V by 4 bases; bases with no gene match: 2. Germline assignment: CDR1 MNHEY and CDR2 SMNVEV (reference sequence). The CDR3 contains 15 residues. The CDR3 nucleotides are TGTGCCAGCAGTTACAGGGGGCCAGGGGCCAACGTCCTGACTTTC. Amino acids: CASSYRGPGANVLTF.

Details on this clonotype: A much larger clone differs by one base, so this may be a read error. This chain joins TRBV7-3 and TRBJ1-1; TRBD1 is a possible D gene (6 bases). V lost 8 bases to trimming and J lost 7 bases, with 17 bases between them. CDR3 size: 13 residues. CDR1 and CDR2 from the germline V gene are SGHTA and FQGTGA. CDR3 amino acids: CASGSQPTGEAFF. CDR3 in DNA: TGTGCCAGCGGCTCGCAGCCGACAGGTGAAGCTTTCTTT.

This chain connects TRBV12-3 or TRBV12-4 to TRBJ1-5; the D is unclear. V shed 4 bases and J shed 1 base, with 2 bases lying between them. The length of the CDR3 is 12 residues. This chain's CDR3 is CASSYSNQPQHF. For the CDR3, the DNA is TGTGCCAGCAGTTACAGCAATCAGCCCCAGCATTTT.

CDR3 loop: CASSPWTGPWFF. DNA of the CDR3: TGTGCCAGCAGCCCATGGACAGGGCCCTGGTTCTTC. V and J are TRBV12-3 or TRBV12-4 and TRBJ2-1; 8 bases map to TRBD1. Unmatched junction bases numbered 10, after V lost 6 bases and J lost 15 bases. The CDR3 is made up of 12 amino acids.

V and J are TRBV7-2 and TRBJ2-5, with 7 bases aligning to TRBD1. There are 14 residues in the CDR3. Losses at the gene ends were 5 bases for V and 4 bases for J; bases not matched to a gene: 7. Germline CDR1 and CDR2: SGHTA and FQGNSA. The CDR3 loop is CASSQGQVGETQYF. The CDR3 DNA reads TGTGCCAGCAGCCAAGGACAGGTTGGAGAGACCCAGTACTTC. The full variable domain, completed using reference TRBV7-2 and TRBJ2-5, is GAGVSQSPSNKVTEKGKDVELRCDPISGHTALYWYRQSLGQGLEFLIYFQGNSAPDKSGLPSDRFSAERTGGSVSTLTIQRTQQEDSAVYLCASSQGQVGETQYFGPGTRLLVL.

This clonotype was seen more than once but under ten times. The chain links TRBV27 to TRBJ2-1; 8 bases are a match to TRBD1. CDR1 is MNHEY, CDR2 SMNVEV, per germline (reference sequence). The CDR3 is 15 amino acids. The V and J ends lost 5 bases and 9 bases, in that order; junction bases with no gene match: 12. CDR3 coding DNA: TGTGCCAGCAGTCTAGGACAGGGCTTTTACTTTGAGCAGTTCTTC. Translating gives CASSLGQGFYFEQFF.

This clonotype was seen many times. The chain is built from TRBV7-2 and TRBJ2-7; possible D gene TRBD2, 5 bases. Trimming cost V 10 bases and J 6 bases, with 28 bases left between them. CDR3 length: 16 residues. Germline-derived CDR1 and CDR2 are SGHTA and FQGNSA. The CDR3 coding sequence is TGTGCCACCCTCGGGGAAGCGCTAAAGCCTCTGGGCGAGCAGTACTTC. Encoded protein: CATLGEALKPLGEQYF.

This clonotype showed up just a few times. The chain carries TRBV20-1 and TRBJ1-2; D ambiguous. Per germline, CDR1 DFQATT and CDR2 SNEGSKA (reference sequence). This CDR3 comprises 13 residues. The V end was cut by 6 bases, the J end by 6 bases, with 17 bases between. The CDR3 spells CSARWELVNGYTF. Written as DNA, the CDR3 is TGCAGTGCCCGCTGGGAACTCGTGAATGGCTACACCTTC.